Each of the 21 T cell receptor beta chains below was sequenced from the same sample in a study of shared clonotypes between healthy human individuals. Only in-frame clones appear in the TCRdb table, and some are missing; sequencing was by immunoSEQ multiplex PCR. The data show 400,000 to 600,000 clones, around 79% seen once. Sequencing was performed on PBMCs. The origin of the receptors is a woman in her thirties or forties in good health. Some clones in this sample may be carry-over from other donors' samples.

This chain uses TRBV28 with TRBJ2-7; 7 positions match TRBD1. V lost 7 bases and J lost 2; bases outside the gene matches: 14. CDR1 and CDR2 (germline): MDHEN, SYDVKM. The CDR3 has 16 residues. The CDR3 here is CASTPGPYRGTYEQYF. Written as DNA, the CDR3 is TGTGCCAGCACCCCAGGCCCCTACAGGGGAACCTACGAGCAGTACTTC.

This clone appeared a few times. This chain connects TRBV7-9 to TRBJ1-1; D is uncertain. Germline V gene lookup returns CDR1 SEHNR and CDR2 FQNEAQ (reference sequence). The CDR3 is 12 residues long. V was pared by 6 bases and J by 2 bases, with 7 bases between. The CDR3 reads CASRDTNTEAFF. DNA of the CDR3: TGTGCCAGCAGAGACACTAACACTGAAGCTTTCTTT.

This chain uses TRBV28 with TRBJ2-1; 8 bases match TRBD2. Germline V gene sequence: CDR1 MDHEN, CDR2 SYDVKM. V dropped 6 bases and J dropped 7; count of bases not matched to a gene: 11. The CDR3 has 15 amino acids. The CDR3 here is CASSPAGGRRNEQFF. In nucleotides, the CDR3 is TGTGCCAGCAGCCCCGCGGGGGGAAGGCGAAATGAGCAGTTCTTC.

The rearrangement joins TRBV6-4 to TRBJ2-4; TRBD2 matches 10 bases. This CDR3 has 15 residues. The V gene end was trimmed by 4 bases and the J gene end by 6 bases; junction bases not matched to a gene: 6. CDR1 and CDR2 (germline): MRHNA, SNTAGT. This CDR3 reads CASSVIAGGVNIQYF. CDR3 bases: TGTGCCAGCAGTGTGATAGCGGGAGGAGTAAACATTCAGTACTTC.

The CDR3 sequence: CARETLNPYEQYF. CDR3 sequence (DNA): TGTGCTAGAGAAACCTTAAACCCCTACGAGCAGTACTTC. The chain combines TRBV19 with TRBJ2-7; D is undetermined. Germline CDR1 is LNHDA and CDR2 is SQIVND (reference sequence). This CDR3 contains 13 residues.

The J gene is TRBJ1-1, the V gene TRBV29-1; D ambiguous. The CDR3 has 11 amino acids. V was shortened by 3 bases and J by 9 bases, with 11 bases between the two germline ends. Looked up from germline, CDR1 is SQVTM and CDR2 is ANQGSEA. CDR3 residues: CSVDAGEQAFF. In nucleotides, the CDR3 is TGCAGCGTTGATGCAGGCGAGCAAGCTTTCTTT.

The J gene is TRBJ2-7, the V gene TRBV5-4, with D possibly TRBD2 on 6 matching bases. Germline assignment: CDR1 SGHNT and CDR2 YYREEE (reference sequence). The CDR3 consists of 13 residues. With 4 bases removed from V and 4 bases from J, the gap between germline ends came to 12 bases. The CDR3 protein is CASSPGTPYEQYF. The CDR3 DNA follows: TGTGCCAGCAGCCCTGGGACTCCTTACGAGCAGTACTTC.

The chain employs TRBV5-1 and TRBJ2-7; D tentatively fits TRBD1 or TRBD2 (7 bases each). The germline V gene encodes CDR1 SGHRS and CDR2 YFSETQ. The V end was cut by 4 bases, the J end by 6 bases, with 11 bases between. CDR3 size: 12 residues. In nucleotides, the CDR3 is TGCGCCAGCAGCCCAGGGGGGGTCGAGCAGTACTTC. This sequence encodes CASSPGGVEQYF.

The chain is built from TRBV11-2 and TRBJ2-1; TRBD2 matches at 12 bases. Looked up from germline, CDR1 is SGHAT and CDR2 is FQNNGV. V lost 3 bases to trimming and J lost 9 bases; unmatched junction nucleotides: 9. The CDR3 runs 16 residues. In DNA form, the CDR3 reads TGTGCCAGCAGCTTTCTAGCGGGAGGGCCAGGGGGTGAGCAGTTCTTC. It yields the protein CASSFLAGGPGGEQFF. The whole variable domain, filled in from reference TRBV11-2 and TRBJ2-1, reads EAGVAQSPRYKIIEKRQSVAFWCNPISGHATLYWYQQILGQGPKLLIQFQNNGVVDDSQLPKDRFSAERLKGVDSTLKIQPAKLEDSAVYLCASSFLAGGPGGEQFFGPGTRLTVL.

The genes are TRBV7-8 and TRBJ1-1; D not certain. Trimming removed 2 bases at V and 7 bases at J, with 11 bases between. The CDR3 length is 13 residues. CDR1 is SGHVS, CDR2 FQNEAQ, per germline. The CDR3 region is CASSLTALGEAFF. The DNA for the CDR3 is TGTGCCAGCAGCTTAACGGCACTCGGTGAAGCTTTCTTT. Full variable domain (remainder filled in from reference TRBV7-8 and TRBJ1-1): GAGVSQSPRYKVAKRGQDVALRCDPISGHVSLFWYQQALGQGPEFLTYFQNEAQLDKSGLPSDRFFAERPEGSVSTLKIQRTQQEDSAVYLCASSLTALGEAFFGQGTRLTVV.

J is TRBJ2-3 and V is TRBV4-1; 10 nucleotides agree with TRBD2. The germline V gene has CDR1 MGHRA and CDR2 YSYEKL. CDR3 length equals 17 residues. V lost 0 bases to trimming and J lost 0 bases; unmatched junction nucleotides: 3. This chain's CDR3 is CASSQEASGGSTDTQYF. The CDR3 region has the DNA TGCGCCAGCAGCCAAGAGGCTAGCGGGGGAAGCACAGATACGCAGTATTTT.

The rearrangement links TRBV7-8 to TRBJ2-7; 7 positions agree with TRBD1. J lost 0 bases, V lost 0 bases, and 5 bases had no gene match. This CDR3 is built from 16 residues. The germline CDR1 and CDR2 sequences are SGHVS and FQNEAQ. The CDR3 sequence is CASSLAGGAASYEQYF. In nucleotides, the CDR3 is TGTGCCAGCAGCTTAGCAGGGGGCGCAGCCTCCTACGAGCAGTACTTC.

The chain couples TRBV27 to TRBJ2-7, with a possible D match to TRBD1 (5 bases). Trimming shortened V by 0 bases and J by 3 bases, and 15 bases separated the two germline ends. This CDR3 is 16 amino acids long. Germline CDR1 reads MNHEY; CDR2 reads SMNVEV (reference sequence). CDR3: CASSLSTASRRYEQYF. Here the CDR3 DNA reads TGTGCCAGCAGTTTATCGACAGCCTCACGCCGCTACGAGCAGTACTTC.

V is TRBV11-2 and J is TRBJ1-1; TRBD1 is a possible D gene (6 bases). This CDR3 is 13 amino acids long. V lost 2 bases to trimming and J lost 5 bases, with 9 bases between them. CDR1 SGHAT and CDR2 FQNNGV come from the germline V gene. The CDR3 coding sequence is TGTGCCAGCAGCTTACGGGGGCGGACTGAAGCTTTCTTT. Translated, it gives CASSLRGRTEAFF.

This sequence joins TRBV4-3 and TRBJ2-1, with 9 bases identical to TRBD2. The germline CDR1 and CDR2 sequences are LGHNA and YSLEER. The CDR3 covers 17 residues. V lost 3 bases and J lost 0; bases outside the gene matches: 6. The CDR3 DNA reads TGCGCCAGCAGCCAGAGGGCTAGCGGGGCCTCCTACAATGAGCAGTTCTTC. Translation: CASSQRASGASYNEQFF.

The rearrangement links TRBV13 to TRBJ2-1; 10 nucleotides match TRBD2. There are 15 residues in the CDR3. Per the germline V gene, CDR1 is PRHDT and CDR2 is FYEKMQ (reference sequence). V lost 3 bases and J lost 7; bases outside the gene matches: 6. This CDR3 is CASSFPAGGKNEQFF. The CDR3 DNA is TGTGCCAGCAGCTTCCCAGCGGGAGGGAAGAATGAGCAGTTCTTC.

V and J are TRBV30 and TRBJ1-6, with 9 bases aligning to TRBD1. The CDR3 runs 13 residues. V shed 5 bases, J shed 7 bases, and the junction held 3 bases outside the gene matches. Germline CDR1 reads GTSNPN; CDR2 reads SVGIG (reference sequence). CDR3 bases: TGTGCCTGGGGGGACAGGGAAAATTCACCCCTCCACTTT. Protein sequence: CAWGDRENSPLHF. The whole variable domain, filled in from reference TRBV30 and TRBJ1-6, reads SQTIHQWPATLVQPVGSPLSLECTVEGTSNPNLYWYRQAAGRGLQLLFYSVGIGQISSEVPQNLSASRPQDRQFILSSKKLLLSDSGFYLCAWGDRENSPLHFGNGTRLTVT.

This chain connects TRBV2 to TRBJ2-3; no firm D call. This CDR3 region has 12 residues. Germline CDR1 is SNHLY and CDR2 is FYNNEI. Trimming removed 2 bases at V and 1 base at J, with 1 base between. CDR3 nucleotide sequence: TGTGCCAGCAGTGAACGCACAGATACGCAGTATTTT. It codes for CASSERTDTQYF.

The chain has TRBV7-8 and TRBJ2-1; no clear D gene. Germline assignment: CDR1 SGHVS and CDR2 FQNEAQ. The CDR3 length is 14 residues. Deletions cut 1 base from V and 8 bases from J, with 12 bases between. The CDR3 DNA follows: TGTGCCAGCAGCTTAGTATGGAGTTTCGATGAGCAGTTCTTC. It codes for CASSLVWSFDEQFF.

This clone was picked up a small number of times. The chain uses TRBV18 and TRBJ2-1; TRBD1 agrees at 7 bases. The CDR3 has 14 amino acids. Trimming removed 3 bases from V and 4 bases from J; junction bases left unmatched: 3. From germline, CDR1 is KGHSH and CDR2 LQKENI. DNA of the CDR3: TGTGCCAGCTCACCCTCGGGACAGTACAATGAGCAGTTCTTC. Translated, it gives CASSPSGQYNEQFF.

The V gene is TRBV7-2, the J gene TRBJ1-5; D is unclear. CDR1 and CDR2 (germline): SGHTA, FQGNSA. CDR3 length: 13 amino acids. Deletions cut 5 bases from V and 6 bases from J, with 11 bases between. CDR3 sequence (DNA): TGTGCCAGCAGCCTTAGGGCCCGTCAGCCCCAGCATTTT. Protein: CASSLRARQPQHF. The full variable domain, with the rest looked up from reference TRBV7-2 and TRBJ1-5, is GAGVSQSPSNKVTEKGKDVELRCDPISGHTALYWYRQSLGQGLEFLIYFQGNSAPDKSGLPSDRFSAERTGGSVSTLTIQRTQQEDSAVYLCASSLRARQPQHFGDGTRLSIL.